This is a list of T cell receptor beta chains from one sample in a study of molecular identifiers for immune sequencing clone quantification. TCRdb re-called the PCR reads through MiXCR, storing one row per CDR3 protein. The table has 600,000 to 650,000 distinct CDR3 sequences, just under 20% seen once. The sample comprised naive CD8+ T cells from blood, with Jurkat cell RNA spiked in. The receptors shown here come from a human donor in good health. Some libraries in this study had Jurkat cell RNA spiked in. CDR3s include the opening cysteine and the closing phenylalanine or tryptophan. D genes are given only for firm matches. The size of a clone is reported for some rows only, either as once, few or many, or as a class for expanded clones.

v_call: TRBV20-1; d_call: TRBD1; clone_size: many; j_call: TRBJ2-7; cdr3_length: 19; cdr3_aa: CSARDLWDRGRLVSYEQYF; cdr3_nt: TGCAGTGCTAGAGATCTTTGGGACAGGGGGCGTTTAGTCTCCTACGAGCAGTACTTC
v_call: TRBV5-1; d_call: TRBD1; clone_size: few; j_call: TRBJ1-4; cdr3_length: 16; cdr3_aa: CASSIRPGQGNEKLFF; cdr3_nt: TGCGCCAGCAGCATACGACCGGGACAGGGTAATGAAAAACTGTTTTTT
v_call: TRBV12-3/TRBV12-4; d_call: TRBD1; clone_size: -; j_call: TRBJ2-1; cdr3_length: 14; cdr3_aa: CASLGDSHYSEQFF; cdr3_nt: TGTGCCAGCCTCGGGGACAGCCATTACAGTGAGCAGTTCTTC
v_call: TRBV10-3; d_call: TRBD1; clone_size: many; j_call: TRBJ2-7; cdr3_length: 13; cdr3_aa: CAISDGQGNEQYF; cdr3_nt: TGTGCCATCAGTGATGGACAGGGGAACGAGCAGTACTTC
v_call: TRBV6-1; d_call: TRBD2; clone_size: many; j_call: TRBJ2-3; cdr3_length: 18; cdr3_aa: CASSEGVASGGPMDTQYF; cdr3_nt: TGTGCCAGCAGTGAAGGGGTCGCTAGCGGGGGCCCTATGGATACGCAGTATTTT
v_call: TRBV2; d_call: TRBD2; clone_size: few; j_call: TRBJ2-7; cdr3_length: 14; cdr3_aa: CASSELAGPYEQCF; cdr3_nt: TGTGCCAGCAGTGAACTAGCGGGGCCCTACGAGCAGTGCTTC
v_call: TRBV27; d_call: -; clone_size: -; j_call: TRBJ2-2; cdr3_length: 14; cdr3_aa: CASSLGTNTGGLFF; cdr3_nt: TGTGCCAGCAGTCTGGGTACGAACACCGGGGGGCTGTTTTTT
v_call: TRBV24-1; d_call: -; clone_size: -; j_call: TRBJ2-1; cdr3_length: 15; cdr3_aa: CATSDEKSSYNEQFF; cdr3_nt: TGTGCCACCAGTGATGAGAAGAGCTCCTACAATGAGCAGTTCTTC
v_call: TRBV27; d_call: TRBD1; clone_size: many; j_call: TRBJ1-1; cdr3_length: 18; cdr3_aa: CASSLSRTGVGANTEAFF; cdr3_nt: TGTGCCAGCAGTTTATCCCGGACAGGTGTTGGGGCTAACACTGAAGCTTTCTTT
v_call: TRBV20-1; d_call: TRBD1; clone_size: -; j_call: TRBJ2-1; cdr3_length: 17; cdr3_aa: CSASLHPSDRVYNEQFF; cdr3_nt: TGCAGTGCTAGTCTCCACCCATCCGACAGGGTCTACAATGAGCAGTTCTTC
v_call: TRBV11-2; d_call: -; clone_size: -; j_call: TRBJ2-7; cdr3_length: 14; cdr3_aa: CASSLMQSSYEQYF; cdr3_nt: TGTGCCAGCAGCTTAATGCAGAGCTCCTACGAGCAGTACTTC
v_call: TRBV19; d_call: TRBD2; clone_size: few; j_call: TRBJ2-7; cdr3_length: 15; cdr3_aa: CASSIEGGSAYEQYF; cdr3_nt: TGTGCCAGTAGTATTGAAGGCGGGAGCGCCTACGAGCAGTACTTC
v_call: TRBV15; d_call: -; clone_size: many; j_call: TRBJ1-4; cdr3_length: 17; cdr3_aa: CATSRLPGGAGNEKLFF; cdr3_nt: TGTGCCACCAGCAGACTACCTGGGGGGGCCGGTAATGAAAAACTGTTTTTT
v_call: TRBV29-1; d_call: -; clone_size: -; j_call: TRBJ2-1; cdr3_length: 14; cdr3_aa: CSVEDGRTYNEQFF; cdr3_nt: TGCAGCGTTGAAGATGGCCGGACGTACAATGAGCAGTTCTTC
v_call: TRBV10-3; d_call: -; clone_size: -; j_call: TRBJ2-2; cdr3_length: 14; cdr3_aa: CAIKEHTNTGELFF; cdr3_nt: TGTGCCATCAAGGAACACACGAACACCGGGGAGCTGTTTTTT
v_call: TRBV19; d_call: -; clone_size: -; j_call: TRBJ1-2; cdr3_length: 13; cdr3_aa: CASSMAGVYGYTF; cdr3_nt: TGTGCCAGTTCAATGGCAGGAGTCTATGGCTACACCTTC
v_call: TRBV2; d_call: -; clone_size: many; j_call: TRBJ2-6; cdr3_length: 17; cdr3_aa: CASSPNRDFSGANVLTF; cdr3_nt: TGTGCCAGCAGTCCAAACCGGGACTTCTCTGGGGCCAACGTCCTGACTTTC
v_call: TRBV28; d_call: -; clone_size: many; j_call: TRBJ2-7; cdr3_length: 14; cdr3_aa: CASSPRDGGYEQYF; cdr3_nt: TGTGCCAGCAGCCCCCGGGACGGAGGCTACGAGCAGTACTTC
v_call: TRBV20-1; d_call: -; clone_size: -; j_call: TRBJ1-4; cdr3_length: 18; cdr3_aa: CSARDSTPNRVPNEKLFF; cdr3_nt: TGCAGTGCTAGAGATTCCACTCCAAACAGGGTTCCTAATGAAAAACTGTTTTTT
v_call: TRBV2; d_call: TRBD2; clone_size: -; j_call: TRBJ2-3; cdr3_length: 15; cdr3_aa: CAGSESAGGLDTQYF; cdr3_nt: TGTGCCGGCAGTGAATCAGCGGGAGGGTTGGATACGCAGTATTTT
v_call: TRBV4-3; d_call: -; clone_size: many; j_call: TRBJ1-5; cdr3_length: 15; cdr3_aa: CASSQDLTDNQPQHF; cdr3_nt: TGCGCCAGCAGCCAAGATCTGACAGACAATCAGCCCCAGCATTTT
v_call: TRBV6-5; d_call: -; clone_size: many; j_call: TRBJ2-5; cdr3_length: 15; cdr3_aa: CASSYFSADQETQYF; cdr3_nt: TGTGCCAGCAGTTACTTCTCGGCAGACCAAGAGACCCAGTACTTC
v_call: TRBV27; d_call: -; clone_size: -; j_call: TRBJ1-2; cdr3_length: 11; cdr3_aa: CASRTSYGYTF; cdr3_nt: TGTGCCAGCAGAACAAGCTATGGCTACACCTTC
v_call: TRBV12-3/TRBV12-4; d_call: -; clone_size: -; j_call: TRBJ1-1; cdr3_length: 14; cdr3_aa: CAITGGGRNTEAFF; cdr3_nt: TGTGCCATAACCGGGGGAGGGAGAAACACTGAAGCTTTCTTT
v_call: TRBV20-1; d_call: -; clone_size: many; j_call: TRBJ2-7; cdr3_length: 13; cdr3_aa: CSARSGANYEQYF; cdr3_nt: TGCAGTGCTAGATCAGGGGCGAATTACGAGCAGTACTTC
v_call: TRBV25-1; d_call: TRBD1; clone_size: -; j_call: TRBJ1-3; cdr3_length: 15; cdr3_aa: CASSDTGTGSNTIYF; cdr3_nt: TGTGCCAGCAGTGATACCGGGACAGGGAGTAACACCATATATTTT
v_call: TRBV12-3/TRBV12-4; d_call: -; clone_size: few; j_call: TRBJ2-1; cdr3_length: 15; cdr3_aa: CASSLDKSGSLSLFF; cdr3_nt: TGTGCCAGCAGTTTAGACAAGTCCGGTTCTTTATCTTTGTTCTTC
v_call: TRBV3-2; d_call: -; clone_size: many; j_call: TRBJ2-7; cdr3_length: 15; cdr3_aa: CASSVLAGAPYEQYF; cdr3_nt: TGTGCCAGCAGCGTACTAGCGGGAGCACCCTACGAGCAGTACTTC
v_call: TRBV5-1; d_call: TRBD2; clone_size: many; j_call: TRBJ2-7; cdr3_length: 14; cdr3_aa: CASKEAGGSYEQYF; cdr3_nt: TGCGCCAGCAAAGAGGCGGGGGGGAGCTACGAGCAGTACTTC
v_call: TRBV27; d_call: TRBD1; clone_size: few; j_call: TRBJ1-2; cdr3_length: 15; cdr3_aa: CASSALQGAGYGYTF; cdr3_nt: TGTGCCAGCAGTGCGTTACAGGGGGCAGGCTATGGCTACACCTTC
v_call: TRBV9; d_call: TRBD2; clone_size: many; j_call: TRBJ2-7; cdr3_length: 16; cdr3_aa: CASSVDGGGAGNEQYF; cdr3_nt: TGTGCCAGCAGCGTAGATGGCGGGGGGGCCGGGAACGAGCAGTACTTC
v_call: TRBV19; d_call: TRBD1; clone_size: many; j_call: TRBJ1-5; cdr3_length: 15; cdr3_aa: CASSTGTGLNQPQHF; cdr3_nt: TGTGCCAGTAGTACAGGGACAGGACTAAATCAGCCCCAGCATTTT
v_call: TRBV30; d_call: -; clone_size: many; j_call: TRBJ2-2; cdr3_length: 14; cdr3_aa: CAWSWLANTGELFF; cdr3_nt: TGTGCCTGGAGTTGGCTAGCGAACACCGGGGAGCTGTTTTTT
v_call: TRBV4-1; d_call: TRBD2; clone_size: many; j_call: TRBJ2-3; cdr3_length: 15; cdr3_aa: CASSGLAGEPDTQYF; cdr3_nt: TGCGCCAGCTCCGGACTAGCGGGAGAGCCAGATACGCAGTATTTT
v_call: TRBV5-6; d_call: -; clone_size: many; j_call: TRBJ2-1; cdr3_length: 14; cdr3_aa: CASSLGSSSDEQFF; cdr3_nt: TGTGCCAGCAGCTTGGGGTCATCTAGCGATGAGCAGTTCTTC
v_call: TRBV6-5; d_call: -; clone_size: many; j_call: TRBJ1-1; cdr3_length: 15; cdr3_aa: CASSYRAQGNTEAFF; cdr3_nt: TGTGCCAGCAGTTACAGAGCCCAGGGGAACACTGAAGCTTTCTTT
v_call: TRBV27; d_call: TRBD2; clone_size: many; j_call: TRBJ2-1; cdr3_length: 15; cdr3_aa: CASSPGTSGRSEQFF; cdr3_nt: TGTGCCAGCAGTCCCGGGACTAGCGGGAGGTCTGAGCAGTTCTTC
v_call: TRBV30; d_call: TRBD1; clone_size: -; j_call: TRBJ2-7; cdr3_length: 15; cdr3_aa: CAWMPATGVLYEQYF; cdr3_nt: TGTGCCTGGATGCCGGCGACAGGGGTGCTATACGAGCAGTACTTC
v_call: TRBV19; d_call: -; clone_size: many; j_call: TRBJ2-5; cdr3_length: 15; cdr3_aa: CASSPEWFPAETQYF; cdr3_nt: TGTGCCAGTAGTCCCGAGTGGTTCCCGGCCGAGACCCAGTACTTC
v_call: TRBV30; d_call: -; clone_size: many; j_call: TRBJ2-7; cdr3_length: 13; cdr3_aa: CAWSVLRSYEQYF; cdr3_nt: TGTGCCTGGAGTGTACTTAGGTCGTACGAGCAGTACTTC
v_call: TRBV6-2/TRBV6-3; d_call: -; clone_size: many; j_call: TRBJ1-1; cdr3_length: 15; cdr3_aa: CASRKGVTMNTEAFF; cdr3_nt: TGTGCCAGCAGAAAGGGCGTGACAATGAACACTGAAGCTTTCTTT
v_call: TRBV12-3/TRBV12-4; d_call: TRBD2; clone_size: many; j_call: TRBJ2-4; cdr3_length: 19; cdr3_aa: CASSLSGGANNGDKNIQYF; cdr3_nt: TGTGCCAGCAGTTTAAGCGGGGGGGCCAACAATGGTGACAAAAACATTCAGTACTTC
v_call: TRBV28; d_call: -; clone_size: many; j_call: TRBJ2-2; cdr3_length: 15; cdr3_aa: CASSAETSITGELFF; cdr3_nt: TGTGCCAGCAGTGCGGAGACTAGTATCACCGGGGAGCTGTTTTTT
v_call: TRBV28; d_call: TRBD2; clone_size: many; j_call: TRBJ2-7; cdr3_length: 17; cdr3_aa: CASSPTGLAGSSYEQYF; cdr3_nt: TGTGCCAGCAGCCCCACCGGACTAGCGGGAAGCTCCTACGAGCAGTACTTC
v_call: TRBV29-1; d_call: -; clone_size: -; j_call: TRBJ2-7; cdr3_length: 14; cdr3_aa: CSVVPRDQSYEQYF; cdr3_nt: TGCAGCGTTGTCCCGCGGGACCAATCTTACGAGCAGTACTTC
v_call: TRBV6-5; d_call: -; clone_size: many; j_call: TRBJ2-7; cdr3_length: 13; cdr3_aa: CASRRQSTYEQYF; cdr3_nt: TGTGCCAGCAGGCGACAGAGCACCTACGAGCAGTACTTC
v_call: TRBV7-9; d_call: TRBD2; clone_size: many; j_call: TRBJ2-5; cdr3_length: 15; cdr3_aa: CASSSAEREIETQYF; cdr3_nt: TGTGCCAGCAGTTCGGCTGAGCGGGAGATAGAGACCCAGTACTTC
v_call: TRBV30; d_call: -; clone_size: many; j_call: TRBJ2-3; cdr3_length: 13; cdr3_aa: CAWTSVGTDTQYF; cdr3_nt: TGTGCCTGGACTAGCGTAGGCACAGATACGCAGTATTTT
v_call: TRBV29-1; d_call: -; clone_size: many; j_call: TRBJ2-1; cdr3_length: 18; cdr3_aa: CSVDKPAWGAHSYNEQFF; cdr3_nt: TGCAGCGTTGATAAACCCGCCTGGGGCGCACATTCCTACAATGAGCAGTTCTTC
v_call: TRBV10-3; d_call: TRBD1; clone_size: few; j_call: TRBJ2-3; cdr3_length: 19; cdr3_aa: CAISESLLDRVFVTDTQYF; cdr3_nt: TGTGCCATCAGTGAGTCACTCTTAGACAGGGTCTTCGTTACAGATACGCAGTATTTT
v_call: TRBV14; d_call: -; clone_size: many; j_call: TRBJ2-1; cdr3_length: 12; cdr3_aa: CASSHSFNEQFF; cdr3_nt: TGTGCCAGCAGCCACTCTTTCAATGAGCAGTTCTTC
v_call: TRBV15; d_call: TRBD1; clone_size: many; j_call: TRBJ1-1; cdr3_length: 12; cdr3_aa: CATSSRTGEAFF; cdr3_nt: TGTGCCACCAGCAGCAGGACAGGTGAAGCTTTCTTT
v_call: TRBV4-1; d_call: -; clone_size: many; j_call: TRBJ1-4; cdr3_length: 14; cdr3_aa: CASSREGPNEKLFF; cdr3_nt: TGCGCCAGCAGCCGGGAGGGTCCTAATGAAAAACTGTTTTTT
v_call: TRBV5-6; d_call: TRBD2; clone_size: many; j_call: TRBJ2-7; cdr3_length: 19; cdr3_aa: CASSLVRLAGGPEAYEQYF; cdr3_nt: TGTGCCAGCAGCTTGGTCCGACTAGCGGGAGGGCCTGAAGCCTACGAGCAGTACTTC
v_call: TRBV7-9; d_call: TRBD2; clone_size: many; j_call: TRBJ2-3; cdr3_length: 17; cdr3_aa: CASSTTSGGPNTDTQYF; cdr3_nt: TGTGCCAGCAGCACGACTAGCGGGGGACCTAACACAGATACGCAGTATTTT
v_call: TRBV7-2; d_call: -; clone_size: -; j_call: TRBJ2-5; cdr3_length: 15; cdr3_aa: CATNHGVAEWETQYF; cdr3_nt: TGTGCCACCAATCATGGGGTAGCGGAATGGGAGACCCAGTACTTC
v_call: TRBV27; d_call: -; clone_size: -; j_call: TRBJ2-1; cdr3_length: 13; cdr3_aa: CASSLRLHGEQFF; cdr3_nt: TGTGCCAGCAGTTTACGTCTGCATGGGGAGCAGTTCTTC
v_call: TRBV29-1; d_call: -; clone_size: -; j_call: TRBJ1-1; cdr3_length: 13; cdr3_aa: CSGLQRQSTEAFF; cdr3_nt: TGCAGCGGCCTCCAGAGGCAGAGCACTGAAGCTTTCTTT
v_call: TRBV5-5; d_call: -; clone_size: many; j_call: TRBJ1-1; cdr3_length: 12; cdr3_aa: CASRDRGGEAFF; cdr3_nt: TGTGCCAGCAGGGATAGGGGGGGTGAAGCTTTCTTT